The 25 T cell receptor beta chains below all came from one sample that was sequenced in a study of cytomegalovirus exposure and HLA in healthy donors (dated by TCRdb to the late 2010s). Library preparation employed the immunoSEQ multiplex PCR assay. For the multiplex PCR, a mixture combining 60 forward primers for TCR Vbeta segments and 13 reverse primers for TCR Jbeta segments was used. In its TCRdb copy, this immuneACCESS table keeps in-frame sequences only and misses some clones. Where compared with another copy, unresolved V genes explain less than half of these, and the others have no known cause. The sample records about 110,000 clones, around 80% of which are singletons. The ten most abundant clones make up approximately 3% of the sample. Sequenced material: PBMCs. The receptors here all came from a woman in her 40s in good health and CMV-seronegative.

The genes are TRBV6-6 and TRBJ1-1; 11 bases line up with TRBD1. This CDR3 contains 13 residues. Per germline, CDR1 MNHNY and CDR2 SVGAGI (reference sequence). Trimming took 5 bases from V and 6 from J; bases not matched to a gene: 2. CDR3 loop: CASSRTGGSEAFF. The CDR3 bases are TGTGCCAGCAGTAGGACAGGGGGCTCTGAAGCTTTCTTT.

This chain uses TRBV10-3 with TRBJ2-7, with TRBD2 as a possible D gene (7 bases). Germline V gene lookup returns CDR1 ENHRY and CDR2 SYGVKD. The CDR3 loop spans 14 amino acids. Trimming removed 6 bases at V and 2 bases at J, with 14 bases between. The CDR3 reads CAIRRGGETYEQYF. The CDR3 region has the DNA TGTGCCATCAGAAGGGGGGGAGAAACCTACGAGCAGTACTTC.

V usage is TRBV19 and J usage is TRBJ2-7; D might be TRBD1 (5 bases). V lost 6 bases to trimming and J lost 0 bases, with 15 bases between them. The germline V gene has CDR1 LNHDA and CDR2 SQIVND (reference sequence). The CDR3 is 15 amino acids. The CDR3 is CASRSPQGGSYEQYF. Here the CDR3 DNA reads TGTGCCAGTAGATCCCCTCAGGGCGGCTCCTACGAGCAGTACTTC.

In its sample, this clone was seen once. V usage is TRBV6-5 and J usage is TRBJ1-1; possibly TRBD1 for D (5 bases). Germline values: CDR1 MNHEY, CDR2 SVGAGI. The CDR3 contains 15 residues. V lost 5 bases to trimming and J lost 1 base, with 14 bases between them. CDR3 nucleotides: TGTGCCAGCAGTAGCGGGGCACTATCGAACACTGAAGCTTTCTTT. Protein: CASSSGALSNTEAFF.

In DNA form, the CDR3 reads TGTGCCAGCAGCTGGACTAGCGGGGGCGCCCCGGTCTACGAGCAGTACTTC. This gives the protein CASSWTSGGAPVYEQYF. The chain uses TRBV7-2 and TRBJ2-7, with 13 bases matching TRBD2. The CDR3 runs to 17 residues. Germline V gene sequence: CDR1 SGHTA, CDR2 FQGNSA. Trimming took 4 bases from V and 3 from J; bases not matched to a gene: 9.

CDR3 residues: CASSLTELGEQFF. CDR3 in DNA: TGTGCCAGCAGCTTGACGGAGTTGGGTGAGCAGTTCTTC. V gene TRBV5-4 combines with J gene TRBJ2-1; the D is unclear. V gave up 1 base and J gave up 9 bases, with 11 bases separating them. This CDR3 is 13 amino acids long. Germline CDR1 is SGHNT and CDR2 is YYREEE (reference sequence).

The chain combines TRBV28 with TRBJ2-7, with 9 bases that match TRBD1. The CDR3 totals 16 residues. The ends lost 5 bases at V and 1 base at J; junction bases unmatched: 9. CDR1 MDHEN and CDR2 SYDVKM come from the germline V gene. The CDR3 coding sequence is TGTGCCAGCAGTACCCCGGGACAGGGTAGATCCTACGAGCAGTACTTC. It codes for CASSTPGQGRSYEQYF.

The chain couples TRBV6-5 to TRBJ2-1, with 11 bases fitting TRBD2. Germline-derived CDR1 and CDR2 are MNHEY and SVGAGI. This CDR3 is built from 16 residues. Trimming at V came to 4 bases and at J to 0 bases, leaving 2 bases not matched to a gene. The chain's CDR3 is CASSSTSGSSYNEQFF. DNA of the CDR3: TGTGCCAGCAGTTCAACTAGCGGGAGCTCCTACAATGAGCAGTTCTTC.

This clone has only a few counts. The chain combines TRBV6-6 with TRBJ2-2; D remains ambiguous. Trimming took off 5 bases at V and 2 bases at J, with 6 bases between the two ends. This CDR3 is built from 13 residues. In germline, CDR1 is MNHNY, CDR2 SVGAGI (reference sequence). The CDR3 here is CASSLTNTGELFF. The CDR3 nucleotides are TGTGCCAGCAGTCTGACAAACACCGGGGAGCTGTTTTTT.

J is TRBJ1-5 and V is TRBV28, with D hard to call. CDR3 length equals 15 residues. V was cut by 5 bases and J by 7 bases, with 18 bases left in between. CDR1 MDHEN and CDR2 SYDVKM come from the germline V gene. The CDR3 DNA sequence: TGTGCCAGCAGTATCACCTCACTAGCCCGGCAGCCCCAGCATTTT. Protein sequence: CASSITSLARQPQHF.

The chain uses TRBV6-6 and TRBJ2-5, with TRBD2 as a possible D gene (5 bases). The J call is uncertain, as TRBJ2-7 better fits the DNA end. The CDR3 has 12 amino acids. CDR1 is MNHNY and CDR2 is SVGAGI in the germline V gene (reference sequence). The CDR3, as DNA: TGTGCCAGCACCCAGTCGGGGAACGAGCAGTACTTC. Protein sequence: CASTQSGNEQYF.

V usage is TRBV5-1 and J usage is TRBJ1-1; perhaps TRBD1 as D (6 bases). Between the trimmed V and J ends, which lost 0 bases and 5 bases, there was a span of 11 bases. Germline V lookup: CDR1 SGHRS, CDR2 YFSETQ. There are 14 residues in the CDR3. CDR3 amino acids: CASSLEQGRTEAFF. The DNA of the CDR3 is TGCGCCAGCAGCTTGGAACAGGGTCGGACTGAAGCTTTCTTT.

This clone turned up a few times. The V and J genes are TRBV5-5 and TRBJ2-3; a weak D match, TRBD1 (5 bases). The germline V gene has CDR1 SGHKS and CDR2 YYEKEE (reference sequence). The CDR3 covers 16 residues. V gave up 0 bases and J gave up 2 bases, with 13 bases separating them. The CDR3 DNA reads as TGTGCCAGCAGCTTGGCTGAAGGGGCCGCCACAGATACGCAGTATTTT. The encoded protein is CASSLAEGAATDTQYF.

The genes are TRBV30 and TRBJ2-7; the match to TRBD1 covers 10 bases. CDR3 size: 15 residues. V lost 2 bases to trimming and J lost 4 bases; unmatched junction nucleotides: 8. The germline V gene encodes CDR1 GTSNPN and CDR2 SVGIG (reference sequence). The CDR3 nucleotides are TGTGCCTGGAGTATAGGCGGACAGGGGGATTACGAGCAGTACTTC. Its translation: CAWSIGGQGDYEQYF.

V usage is TRBV5-1 and J usage is TRBJ2-7; possibly TRBD1 for D (6 bases). V was pared by 3 bases and J by 2 bases, with 12 bases between. The CDR3 length is 14 residues. Germline V gives CDR1 SGHRS, CDR2 YFSETQ. CDR3 protein: CASSSGTSTYEQYF. Here the CDR3 DNA reads TGCGCCAGCAGCTCTGGGACATCTACCTACGAGCAGTACTTC.

The chain is built from TRBV12-5 and TRBJ1-6, with 7 positions matching TRBD1. V was clipped by 8 bases and J by 5 bases; unmatched bases: 6. This CDR3 comprises 14 residues. The germline V gene encodes CDR1 LGHNT and CDR2 FRNRAP. The CDR3 loop reads CASRQGGDNSPLHF. The CDR3 coding sequence is TGTGCTAGTAGACAGGGTGGAGATAATTCACCCCTCCACTTT.

The chain has TRBV11-2 and TRBJ2-5; 7 bases agree with TRBD2. The V gene's germline CDR1 is SGHAT and CDR2 FQNNGV. CDR3 size: 16 residues. Trimming removed 5 bases from V and 5 bases from J; junction bases left unmatched: 14. For the CDR3, the DNA is TGTGCCAGCAGCGTCAGCCCGGGGCGGGAGATGGAGACCCAGTACTTC. Protein sequence: CASSVSPGREMETQYF.

This chain uses TRBV4-1 with TRBJ1-1, with D unresolved. CDR1 is MGHRA, CDR2 YSYEKL, per germline. The CDR3 sequence is 15 residues long. Trimming cost V 3 bases and J 0 bases, with 11 bases left between them. The CDR3 loop is CASSQNPSLNTEAFF. CDR3 DNA: TGCGCCAGCAGCCAGAACCCCAGTCTGAACACTGAAGCTTTCTTT.

The DNA of the CDR3 is TGCGCCAGCACCCTGACAGGGGTCGCTTTCTTT. Translated: CASTLTGVAFF. This chain joins TRBV5-1 and TRBJ1-1, with 8 bases that match TRBD1. This CDR3 spans 11 amino acids. Germline V lookup: CDR1 SGHRS, CDR2 YFSETQ. V shed 6 bases and J 11 bases; nucleotides not matched to a gene: 6.

CDR3 amino acids: CASSYNQGAIEVAFF. CDR3 DNA: TGTGCCAGCAGTTACAACCAGGGGGCGATTGAGGTAGCTTTCTTT. The rearrangement links TRBV6-5 to TRBJ1-1, with 8 bases lining up with TRBD1. Germline V gene data show CDR1 as MNHEY and CDR2 as SVGAGI. V trimming: 2 bases; J trimming: 10 bases; junction bases outside the gene matches: 12. This CDR3 has 15 residues.

The rearrangement joins TRBV7-2 to TRBJ2-7, with TRBD2 matching over 8 bases. This CDR3 is 14 amino acids long. Trimming took 5 bases from V and 7 from J; bases not matched to a gene: 10. Germline assignment: CDR1 SGHTA and CDR2 FQGNSA. CDR3 sequence: CASSLSGRTGEQYF. CDR3 DNA: TGTGCCAGCAGCCTCAGCGGGAGAACGGGGGAGCAGTACTTC.

This chain connects TRBV30 to TRBJ1-1; tentatively, D is TRBD1 (5 bases). Looked up from germline, CDR1 is GTSNPN and CDR2 is SVGIG (reference sequence). This CDR3 comprises 14 residues. Trimming cost V 0 bases and J 3 bases, with 11 bases left between them. The CDR3 DNA is TGTGCCTGGAGTGTTACAGGCTGGGACACTGAAGCTTTCTTT. Protein sequence: CAWSVTGWDTEAFF. Full variable domain (missing parts from reference TRBV30 and TRBJ1-1): SQTIHQWPATLVQPVGSPLSLECTVEGTSNPNLYWYRQAAGRGLQLLFYSVGIGQISSEVPQNLSASRPQDRQFILSSKKLLLSDSGFYLCAWSVTGWDTEAFFGQGTRLTVV.

Only one count was recorded for this clone. The chain recombines TRBV4-2 with TRBJ2-5; TRBD1 agrees at 9 bases. Germline CDR1 is LGHNA and CDR2 is YNFKEQ. V was pared by 1 base and J by 2 bases, with 5 bases of the junction left unmatched. CDR3 length: 16 residues. The CDR3 loop is CASSQAGQGAQETQYF. CDR3 DNA sequence: TGTGCCAGCAGCCAAGCGGGACAGGGAGCGCAAGAGACCCAGTACTTC.

V and J are TRBV6-1 and TRBJ1-6, with D possibly being TRBD1 (5 bases). The ends were cut back, 1 base at V and 5 bases at J, with 24 bases in the middle. Germline lookup yields CDR1 MNHNS and CDR2 SASEGT. The CDR3 is 20 residues long. In nucleotides, the CDR3 is TGTGCCAGCAGTGAAGAGGTCAGGGCCCCAAACGTAATAGATAATTCACCCCTCCACTTT. It encodes CASSEEVRAPNVIDNSPLHF.

This clone was picked up a small number of times. The rearrangement joins TRBV15 to TRBJ2-5; a weak D match, TRBD1 (6 bases). Germline V lookup: CDR1 LNHNV, CDR2 YYDKDF (reference sequence). CDR3 size: 15 residues. Trimming took off 3 bases at V and 3 bases at J, with 14 bases between the two ends. CDR3 region: CATSRSLGAKETQYF. Written as DNA, the CDR3 is TGTGCCACCAGCAGGAGTTTGGGGGCCAAAGAGACCCAGTACTTC.